These 23 T cell receptor beta chains came from one sample sequenced in a study of blood T cell repertoires in COVID-19 (dated by TCRdb to 2018 to 2020). Libraries came from the immunoSEQ multiplex PCR assay. TCRdb took over this immuneACCESS table, retaining in-frame rearrangements with V and J assigned. Such tables are incomplete; in checked studies, under half of the missing clones stem from an unresolved V gene, and the remainder is unexplained. This sample holds about 380,000 clones; about 85% were observed only once. The ten largest clones capture around 3.4% of the sample. Sequencing was carried out using peripheral blood. These receptors came from a young woman with acute or convalescent COVID-19.

The chain uses TRBV2 and TRBJ2-7; D gene uncertain. Trimming cost V 1 base and J 4 bases, with 14 bases left between them. The CDR3 runs 15 residues. In germline, CDR1 is SNHLY, CDR2 FYNNEI. For the CDR3, the DNA is TGTGCCAGCAGTGAAGACTTGGGCAGAGCTTACGAGCAGTACTTC. Residues: CASSEDLGRAYEQYF.

The chain joins TRBV2 to TRBJ2-7; possible D gene TRBD1, 7 bases. The CDR3 covers 14 residues. With 7 bases removed from V and 1 base from J, the gap between germline ends came to 14 bases. Germline CDR1 and CDR2: SNHLY and FYNNEI. CDR3 region: CASTGDRESYEQYF. The CDR3 coding sequence is TGTGCCAGCACGGGAGACAGGGAATCCTACGAGCAGTACTTC.

The rearrangement links TRBV6-2 or TRBV6-3 to TRBJ2-3; the D is unclear. Between the trimmed V and J ends, which lost 4 bases and 6 bases, there was a span of 11 bases. CDR3 size: 13 residues. Germline values: CDR1 MNHEY, CDR2 SVGEGT. The chain's CDR3 is CASSSSMRDTQYF. CDR3 nucleotide sequence: TGTGCCAGCAGTTCCAGCATGAGGGATACGCAGTATTTT.

This chain links TRBV30 with TRBJ1-2; TRBD1 is a possible D gene (6 bases). Germline CDR1 GTSNPN, CDR2 SVGIG (reference sequence). Trimming shortened V by 0 bases and J by 4 bases, and 15 bases separated the two germline ends. CDR3 length: 15 residues. The DNA for the CDR3 is TGTGCCTGGAGTGTACGTACAGGGAGTGGCTATGGCTACACCTTC. Amino acids: CAWSVRTGSGYGYTF.

The chain joins TRBV7-2 to TRBJ1-5; tentatively, D is TRBD1 (6 bases). The CDR3 has 15 amino acids. CDR1 is SGHTA and CDR2 is FQGNSA in the germline V gene. Trimming took 3 bases from V and 3 from J, leaving 12 bases between them. CDR3 residues: CASSLNTGFNQPQHF. The CDR3, as DNA: TGTGCCAGCAGCTTGAATACAGGGTTCAATCAGCCCCAGCATTTT.

This chain joins TRBV19 and TRBJ2-1; tentatively, D is TRBD2 (5 bases). V was cut by 1 base and J by 3 bases, with 7 bases left in between. Germline loops: CDR1 LNHDA, CDR2 SQIVND (reference sequence). CDR3 size: 14 residues. This CDR3 is CASSIASSYNEQFF. CDR3 sequence (DNA): TGTGCCAGTAGTATAGCTAGCAGCTACAATGAGCAGTTCTTC.

This rearrangement joins TRBV9 to TRBJ2-5; tentatively, D is TRBD2 (6 bases). The CDR3 has 13 residues. Between the trimmed V and J ends, which lost 4 bases and 4 bases, there was a span of 11 bases. Germline V gene data show CDR1 as SGDLS and CDR2 as YYNGEE. The CDR3 DNA is TGTGCCAGCAGCCCCGGGAGTTTAGAGACCCAGTACTTC. Protein sequence: CASSPGSLETQYF.

Only one count was recorded for this clone. The gene calls are TRBV6-5 and TRBJ1-1, with 12 bases identical to TRBD1. The germline V gene encodes CDR1 MNHEY and CDR2 SVGAGI. The CDR3 has 16 residues. V shed 4 bases, J shed 5 bases, and the junction held 8 bases outside the gene matches. DNA of the CDR3: TGTGCCAGCAGTTCCCGGGACAGGGGGCGAGAGACTGAAGCTTTCTTT. Protein product: CASSSRDRGRETEAFF.

The genes are TRBV7-5 and TRBJ1-2. TRBV7-5 is recorded as a pseudogene. CDR3 length: 20 residues. CDR3 sequence (DNA): TGTGCCAGAAGCTTAGGAAACCGACTTTCGCCCCTCCCCGCTAACTATGGCTACACCTTC. This codes for CARSLGNRLSPLPANYGYTF.

The chain joins TRBV2 to TRBJ2-2, with D maybe TRBD2 (6 bases). V was trimmed by 6 bases and J by 1 base, leaving 9 bases between them. This CDR3 contains 14 residues. Germline V gene lookup returns CDR1 SNHLY and CDR2 FYNNEI. The CDR3 coding sequence is TGTGCCAGCAGACTAGCAGGGAACACCGGGGAGCTGTTTTTT. It codes for CASRLAGNTGELFF.

The CDR3 region is CASSPGGPGETQYF. The CDR3 DNA follows: TGTGCCAGCAGCCCAGGGGGGCCCGGAGAGACCCAGTACTTC. The J gene is TRBJ2-5, the V gene TRBV3-1 (or the pseudogene TRBV3-2); tentatively, D is TRBD1 (7 bases). Germline V gives CDR1 LGHDT, CDR2 YNNKEL (reference sequence). The CDR3 consists of 14 residues. Trimming took 4 bases from V and 4 from J, leaving 13 bases between them.

The rearrangement joins TRBV19 to TRBJ1-1, with TRBD1 identical over 7 bases. With V trimmed by 4 bases and J by 6 bases, 14 bases remained unmatched. In germline, CDR1 is LNHDA, CDR2 SQIVND (reference sequence). There are 16 residues in the CDR3. CDR3 sequence: CASSTTGAAPSSEAFF. Written as DNA, the CDR3 is TGTGCCAGTAGTACAACAGGGGCCGCTCCGTCCTCTGAAGCTTTCTTT.

The J gene is TRBJ2-2, the V gene TRBV6-5; 8 bases fit TRBD2. This CDR3 has 13 amino acids. J gave up 6 bases and V 6 bases, and 3 bases lay outside the gene matches. Germline loops: CDR1 MNHEY, CDR2 SVGAGI. For the CDR3, the DNA is TGTGCCAGCAGGGGGACTAGTCCCGGGGAGCTGTTTTTT. Its protein product is CASRGTSPGELFF.

This clone has more than one count but fewer than ten. The chain is built from TRBV2 and TRBJ1-2, with TRBD1 matching 7 bases. Looked up from germline, CDR1 is SNHLY and CDR2 is FYNNEI. This CDR3 has 14 amino acids. V lost 1 base, J lost 4 bases, and 3 bases stayed unmatched. CDR3 DNA sequence: TGTGCCAGCAGTGAAGACAGGGGTCTCTATGGCTACACCTTC. This translates into CASSEDRGLYGYTF. Full variable domain (remainder filled in from reference TRBV2 and TRBJ1-2): EPEVTQTPSHQVTQMGQEVILRCVPISNHLYFYWYRQILGQKVEFLVSFYNNEISEKSEIFDDQFSVERPDGSNFTLKIRSTKLEDSAMYFCASSEDRGLYGYTFGSGTRLTVV.

The rearrangement links TRBV7-9 to TRBJ2-7; no clear D. V gave up 4 bases and J gave up 3 bases, with 10 bases separating them. Germline V gene lookup returns CDR1 SEHNR and CDR2 FQNEAQ (reference sequence). CDR3 size: 13 residues. The CDR3 loop is CASSSQDFYEQYF. The DNA of the CDR3 is TGTGCCAGCAGCTCTCAGGATTTCTACGAGCAGTACTTC. The full variable domain, with the rest looked up from reference TRBV7-9 and TRBJ2-7, is DTGVSQNPRHKITKRGQNVTFRCDPISEHNRLYWYRQTLGQGPEFLTYFQNEAQLEKSRLLSDRFSAERPKGSFSTLEIQRTEQGDSAMYLCASSSQDFYEQYFGPGTRLTVT.

The V and J genes are TRBV5-1 and TRBJ2-7, with D possibly TRBD1 on 6 matching bases. The CDR3 consists of 14 residues. The V end lost 0 bases, the J end lost 2 bases, and 9 bases lay between the germline ends. Germline lookup yields CDR1 SGHRS and CDR2 YFSETQ. CDR3: CASSLGTDPYEQYF. In nucleotides, the CDR3 is TGCGCCAGCAGCTTGGGGACAGATCCCTACGAGCAGTACTTC.

The V call is TRBV27, the J call TRBJ1-1, with TRBD1 as a possible D gene (5 bases). The V end lost 6 bases, the J end lost 1 base, and 9 bases lay between the germline ends. The germline CDR1 and CDR2 sequences are MNHEY and SMNVEV (reference sequence). The length of the CDR3 is 13 residues. CDR3 loop: CASRWTQNTEAFF. The CDR3 region has the DNA TGTGCCAGCAGATGGACACAGAACACTGAAGCTTTCTTT.

This clone was seen a handful of times. The rearrangement joins TRBV3-1 (or the pseudogene TRBV3-2) to TRBJ2-7; 8 bases agree with TRBD1. Germline V gene data show CDR1 as LGHDT and CDR2 as YNNKEL (reference sequence). With 6 bases clipped from V and 5 bases from J, the junction kept 3 bases outside the gene matches. The length of the CDR3 is 12 residues. The CDR3 region is CASSTTGDEQYF. The DNA of the CDR3 is TGTGCCAGCAGTACGACAGGGGACGAGCAGTACTTC.

The rearrangement joins TRBV6-6 to TRBJ2-7; 7 bases map to TRBD2. V lost 0 bases, J lost 4 bases, and 3 bases stayed unmatched. Germline V gene lookup returns CDR1 MNHNY and CDR2 SVGAGI (reference sequence). CDR3 length equals 14 residues. CDR3 loop: CASSYSPSGYEQYF. In DNA, the CDR3 is TGTGCCAGCAGTTACTCGCCTAGCGGATACGAGCAGTACTTC.

V gene TRBV2 combines with J gene TRBJ2-1; 10 nucleotides agree with TRBD2. V dropped 2 bases and J dropped 4; count of bases not matched to a gene: 2. The CDR3 length is 15 residues. CDR1 is SNHLY and CDR2 is FYNNEI in the germline V gene. This chain's CDR3 is CASSELAGEYNEQFF. CDR3 nucleotide sequence: TGTGCCAGCAGTGAACTAGCGGGGGAGTACAATGAGCAGTTCTTC. Based on the CDR3 plus reference TRBV2 and TRBJ2-1, the full variable domain is EPEVTQTPSHQVTQMGQEVILRCVPISNHLYFYWYRQILGQKVEFLVSFYNNEISEKSEIFDDQFSVERPDGSNFTLKIRSTKLEDSAMYFCASSELAGEYNEQFFGPGTRLTVL.

This clone was recorded only once. The chain recombines TRBV28 with TRBJ1-1, with no clear D. Per the germline V gene, CDR1 is MDHEN and CDR2 is SYDVKM. The CDR3 sequence is 13 residues long. V was clipped by 5 bases and J by 4 bases, with 11 bases between them. The CDR3 DNA is TGTGCCAGCAGTCTAGGCCAGCCCACTGAAGCTTTCTTT. This encodes CASSLGQPTEAFF.

The V and J genes are TRBV18 and TRBJ2-3; 8 bases agree with TRBD1. Germline loops: CDR1 KGHSH, CDR2 LQKENI. The CDR3 sequence is 18 residues long. J gave up 5 bases and V 5 bases, and 18 bases lay outside the gene matches. The CDR3 DNA follows: TGTGCCAGCTCAAACCGGGTATACCGCCAGGGGGCTGAAGATACGCAGTATTTT. It yields the protein CASSNRVYRQGAEDTQYF. The full variable domain, its missing parts supplied by reference TRBV18 and TRBJ2-3, is NAGVMQNPRHLVRRRGQEARLRCSPMKGHSHVYWYRQLPEEGLKFMVYLQKENIIDESGMPKERFSAEFPKEGPSILRIQQVVRGDSAAYFCASSNRVYRQGAEDTQYFGPGTRLTVL.

The chain combines TRBV12-3 or TRBV12-4 with TRBJ1-1; D call uncertain. With 5 bases removed from V and 8 bases from J, the gap between germline ends came to 12 bases. This CDR3 spans 12 amino acids. In DNA, the CDR3 is TGTGCCAGCAGTCCTGTAGGAGGCGAAGCTTTCTTT. It specifies CASSPVGGEAFF.